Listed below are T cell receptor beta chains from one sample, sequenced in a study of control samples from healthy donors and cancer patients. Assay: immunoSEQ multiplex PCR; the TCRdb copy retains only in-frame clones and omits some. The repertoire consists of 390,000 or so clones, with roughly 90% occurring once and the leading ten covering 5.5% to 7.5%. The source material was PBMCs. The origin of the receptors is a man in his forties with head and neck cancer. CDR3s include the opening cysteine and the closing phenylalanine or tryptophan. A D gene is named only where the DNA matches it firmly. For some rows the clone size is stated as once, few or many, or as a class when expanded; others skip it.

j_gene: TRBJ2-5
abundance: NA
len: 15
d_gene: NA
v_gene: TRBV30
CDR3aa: CAWSRWRGGEETQYF
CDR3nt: TGTGCCTGGAGTAGGTGGCGCGGCGGGGAAGAGACCCAGTACTTC

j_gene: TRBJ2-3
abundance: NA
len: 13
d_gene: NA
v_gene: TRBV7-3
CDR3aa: CASSLDTTDTQYF
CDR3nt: TGTGCCAGCAGCTTGGATACCACAGATACGCAGTATTTT

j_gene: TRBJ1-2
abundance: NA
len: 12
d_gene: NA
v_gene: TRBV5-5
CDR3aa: CASRPVGYGYTF
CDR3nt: TGTGCCAGCAGGCCAGTGGGCTATGGCTACACCTTC

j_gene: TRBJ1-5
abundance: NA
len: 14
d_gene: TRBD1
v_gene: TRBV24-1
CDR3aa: CATEDRGINQPQHF
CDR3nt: TGTGCCACCGAGGACAGGGGAATCAATCAGCCCCAGCATTTT

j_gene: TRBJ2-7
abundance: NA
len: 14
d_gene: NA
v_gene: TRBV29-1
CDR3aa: CSVNGDGAYYEQYF
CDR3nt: TGCAGCGTCAATGGGGACGGCGCGTACTACGAGCAGTACTTC

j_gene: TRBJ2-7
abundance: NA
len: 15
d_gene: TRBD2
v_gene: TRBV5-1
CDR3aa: CASSSLPAGADEQYF
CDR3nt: TGCGCCAGCAGCTCCCTCCCTGCGGGAGCCGACGAGCAGTACTTC

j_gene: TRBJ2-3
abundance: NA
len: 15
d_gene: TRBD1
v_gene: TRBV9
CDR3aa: CASSVEQGESDTQYF
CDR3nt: TGTGCCAGCAGCGTAGAGCAGGGGGAGTCAGATACGCAGTATTTT

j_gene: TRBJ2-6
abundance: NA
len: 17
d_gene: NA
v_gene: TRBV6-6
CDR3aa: CASSRNRVGRGANVLTF
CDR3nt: TGTGCCAGCAGTCGAAATCGTGTCGGGCGTGGGGCCAACGTCCTGACTTTC

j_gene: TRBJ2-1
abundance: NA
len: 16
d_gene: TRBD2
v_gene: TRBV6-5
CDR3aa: CASTYPISGGNNEQFF
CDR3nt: TGTGCCAGCACTTACCCCATTAGCGGGGGGAACAATGAGCAGTTCTTC

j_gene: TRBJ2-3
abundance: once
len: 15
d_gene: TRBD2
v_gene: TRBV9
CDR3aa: CASSVEKRELDTQYF
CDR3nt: TGTGCCAGCAGCGTAGAAAAGCGGGAGTTGGATACGCAGTATTTT

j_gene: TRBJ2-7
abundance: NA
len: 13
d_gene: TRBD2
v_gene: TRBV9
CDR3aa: CASSASGSNEQYF
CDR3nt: TGTGCCAGCAGCGCCAGCGGGAGTAACGAGCAGTACTTC

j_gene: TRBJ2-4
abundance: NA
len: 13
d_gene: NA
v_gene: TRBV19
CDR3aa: CASRDRTKNIQYF
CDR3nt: TGTGCCAGTAGAGACAGAACCAAAAACATTCAGTACTTC

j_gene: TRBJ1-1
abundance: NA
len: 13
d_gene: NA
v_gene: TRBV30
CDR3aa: CAGGAGYNTEAFF
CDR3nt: TGTGCCGGAGGTGCAGGGTATAATACTGAAGCTTTCTTT

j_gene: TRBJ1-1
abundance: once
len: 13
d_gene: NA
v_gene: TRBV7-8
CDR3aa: CASSFRMNTEAFF
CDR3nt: TGTGCCAGCAGCTTTAGAATGAACACTGAAGCTTTCTTT

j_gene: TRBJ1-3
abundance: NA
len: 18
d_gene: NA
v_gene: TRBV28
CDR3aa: CASSIIPSGALSGNTIYF
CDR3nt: TGTGCCAGCAGTATCATACCTTCTGGGGCTCTCTCTGGAAACACCATATATTTT

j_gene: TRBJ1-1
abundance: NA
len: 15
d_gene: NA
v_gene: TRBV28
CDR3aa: CASNLPRTGNTEAFF
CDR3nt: TGTGCCAGCAATCTTCCCCGGACGGGGAACACTGAAGCTTTCTTT

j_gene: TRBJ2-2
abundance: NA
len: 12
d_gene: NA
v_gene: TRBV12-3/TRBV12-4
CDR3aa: CASGQPARELFF
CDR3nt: TGTGCCAGCGGACAGCCCGCCCGGGAGCTGTTTTTT

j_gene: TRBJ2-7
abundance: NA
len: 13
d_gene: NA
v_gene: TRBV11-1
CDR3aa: CASSFGGSREQYF
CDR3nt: TGTGCCAGCAGCTTTGGGGGGTCTCGGGAGCAGTACTTC

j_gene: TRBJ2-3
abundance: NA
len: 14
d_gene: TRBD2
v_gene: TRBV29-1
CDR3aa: CSVSPSGGTDTQYF
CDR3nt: TGCAGCGTGTCCCCTAGCGGGGGCACAGATACGCAGTATTTT

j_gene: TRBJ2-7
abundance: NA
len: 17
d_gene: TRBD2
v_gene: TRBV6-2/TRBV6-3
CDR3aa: CASSYSRSGDSSYEQYF
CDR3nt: TGTGCCAGCAGTTACTCGAGGAGCGGGGATAGCTCCTACGAGCAGTACTTC

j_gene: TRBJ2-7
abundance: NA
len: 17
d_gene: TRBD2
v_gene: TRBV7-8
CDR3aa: CASSLGTAAGVSYEQYF
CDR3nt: TGTGCCAGCAGCTTAGGGACTGCGGCGGGGGTCTCCTACGAGCAGTACTTC

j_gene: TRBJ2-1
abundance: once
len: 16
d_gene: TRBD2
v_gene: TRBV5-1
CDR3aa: CASSSLGLAGANEQFF
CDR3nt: TGCGCCAGCAGCAGCCTGGGACTAGCGGGGGCCAATGAGCAGTTCTTC

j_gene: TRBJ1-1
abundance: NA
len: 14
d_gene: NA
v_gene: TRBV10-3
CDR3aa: CAIRAETGNTEAFF
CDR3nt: TGTGCCATCAGGGCAGAGACAGGTAACACTGAAGCTTTCTTT

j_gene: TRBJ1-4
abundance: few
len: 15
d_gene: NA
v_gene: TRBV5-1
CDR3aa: CASSFEGGLVEKLFF
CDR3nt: TGCGCCAGCAGCTTTGAGGGGGGCTTGGTTGAAAAACTGTTTTTT

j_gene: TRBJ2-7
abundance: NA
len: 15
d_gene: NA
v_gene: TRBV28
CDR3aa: CASSRDALGPYEQYF
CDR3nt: TGTGCCAGCAGTCGGGACGCCCTAGGGCCCTACGAGCAGTACTTC

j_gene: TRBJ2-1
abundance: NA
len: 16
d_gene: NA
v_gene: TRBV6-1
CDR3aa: CASSDPRDTGSREQFF
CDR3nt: TGTGCCAGCAGTGATCCGAGGGACACGGGCTCGAGAGAGCAGTTCTTC

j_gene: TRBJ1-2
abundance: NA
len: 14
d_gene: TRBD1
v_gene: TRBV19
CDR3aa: CASSTTGTAGGYTF
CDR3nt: TGTGCCAGTAGTACGACAGGGACCGCGGGGGGCTACACCTTC

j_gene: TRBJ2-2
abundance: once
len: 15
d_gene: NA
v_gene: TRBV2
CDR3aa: CASSEVNVGTGELFF
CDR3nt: TGTGCCAGCAGTGAAGTTAACGTGGGGACCGGGGAGCTGTTTTTT

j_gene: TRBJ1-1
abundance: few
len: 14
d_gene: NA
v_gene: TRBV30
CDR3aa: CAWSVRRVNTEAFF
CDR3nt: TGTGCCTGGAGTGTACGGCGAGTCAACACTGAAGCTTTCTTT

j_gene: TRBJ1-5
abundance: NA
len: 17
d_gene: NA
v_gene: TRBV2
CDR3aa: CASSGFGSGLSNQPQHF
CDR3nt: TGTGCCAGCAGTGGTTTTGGGAGCGGCCTTAGCAATCAGCCCCAGCATTTT

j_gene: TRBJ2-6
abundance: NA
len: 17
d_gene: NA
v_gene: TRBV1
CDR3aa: CTSSPDRVSSGANVLTF
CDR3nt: TGCACCAGCAGCCCCGACAGGGTATCCTCGGGGGCCAACGTCCTGACTTTC

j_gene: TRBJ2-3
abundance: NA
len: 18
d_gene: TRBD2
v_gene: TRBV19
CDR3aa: CASSRLAGTLTSTDTQYF
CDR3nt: TGTGCCAGTAGTAGACTAGCGGGGACCCTCACTAGCACAGATACGCAGTATTTT

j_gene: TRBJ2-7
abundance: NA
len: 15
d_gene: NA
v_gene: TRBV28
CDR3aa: CASISLGTPYYEQYF
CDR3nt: TGTGCCAGCATTTCCTTGGGGACACCTTACTACGAGCAGTACTTC

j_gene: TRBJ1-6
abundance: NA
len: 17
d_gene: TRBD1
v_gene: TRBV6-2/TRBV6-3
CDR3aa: CASSYPVGQASNSPLHF
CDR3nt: TGTGCCAGCAGTTACCCTGTCGGACAGGCGAGTAATTCACCCCTCCACTTT

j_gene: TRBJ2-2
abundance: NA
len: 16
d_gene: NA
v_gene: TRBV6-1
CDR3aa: CASSALGGRNTGELFF
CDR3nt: TGTGCCAGCAGTGCCCTTGGGGGGCGGAACACCGGGGAGCTGTTTTTT

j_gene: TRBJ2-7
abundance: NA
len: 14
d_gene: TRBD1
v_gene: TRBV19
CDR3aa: CASSPWTGYNEQYF
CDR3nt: TGTGCCAGTAGTCCCTGGACAGGGTACAACGAGCAGTACTTC

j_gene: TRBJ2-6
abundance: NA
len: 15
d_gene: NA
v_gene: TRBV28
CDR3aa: CASSSSGAGANVLTF
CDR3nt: TGTGCCAGCAGTTCGTCAGGGGCTGGGGCCAACGTCCTGACTTTC

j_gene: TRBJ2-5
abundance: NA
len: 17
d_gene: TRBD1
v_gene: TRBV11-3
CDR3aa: CASSLGTSGQGQETQYF
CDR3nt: TGTGCCAGCAGCTTAGGAACTTCGGGACAGGGCCAAGAGACCCAGTACTTC

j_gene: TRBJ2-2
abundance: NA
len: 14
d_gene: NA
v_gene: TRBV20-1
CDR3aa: CSASLAGDTGELFF
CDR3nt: TGCAGTGCTAGTTTGGCAGGTGATACCGGGGAGCTGTTTTTT

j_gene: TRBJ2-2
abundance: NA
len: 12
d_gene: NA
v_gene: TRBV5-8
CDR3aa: CASSPNTGELFF
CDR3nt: TGTGCCAGCAGCCCTAACACCGGGGAGCTGTTTTTT

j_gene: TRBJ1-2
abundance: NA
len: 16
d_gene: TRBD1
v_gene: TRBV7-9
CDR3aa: CASSPSSGQGIFGYTF
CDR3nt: TGTGCCAGCAGCCCTAGCTCCGGACAGGGCATCTTTGGCTACACCTTC